Shown below are 10 T cell receptor beta chains from a single sample sequenced in a study of cytomegalovirus exposure and HLA in healthy donors. The PCR made use of 60 Vbeta and 13 Jbeta primers. Produced via immunoSEQ multiplex PCR; TCRdb's table is partial and in-frame only. Of roughly 89,000 clones in the sample, approximately 64% were seen once. The sequenced material came from PBMCs. These receptors were collected from a woman between 45 and 60 years old in good health and CMV-seropositive.

A single count supports this clone. The chain couples TRBV6-5 to TRBJ2-7, with 9 bases fitting TRBD2. The CDR3 runs 15 residues. The V segment lost 0 bases and the J segment 4 bases; nucleotides outside the gene matches: 4. Per germline, CDR1 MNHEY and CDR2 SVGAGI. The CDR3 loop reads CASSYSLAGSYEQYF. CDR3 DNA: TGTGCCAGCAGTTACTCGCTAGCGGGGAGTTACGAGCAGTACTTC.

The count of this clone is one. V and J are TRBV9 and TRBJ2-2; no reliable D call. Looked up from germline, CDR1 is SGDLS and CDR2 is YYNGEE. V gave up 4 bases and J gave up 6 bases, with 10 bases separating them. This CDR3 has 13 amino acids. The CDR3 here is CASSSRAPGELFF. As DNA, the CDR3 is TGTGCCAGCAGCTCCCGCGCGCCCGGGGAGCTGTTTTTT.

In this sample, this clone turned up once. The rearrangement uses TRBV7-8 and TRBJ2-4, with 10 bases aligning to TRBD1. Germline CDR1 and CDR2: SGHVS and FQNEAQ. The junction had 3 bases not matched to a gene; V was cut back by 1 base and J by 0 bases. The CDR3 length is 17 residues. CDR3 coding DNA: TGTGCCAGCAGCTTAGAACGGGACAGGGGAGCCAAAAACATTCAGTACTTC. Residues: CASSLERDRGAKNIQYF.

The table lists this clone with a count of one. The chain carries TRBV25-1 and TRBJ1-5; TRBD1 is a possible D gene (5 bases). This CDR3 has 15 residues. Trimming stripped 2 bases from V and 3 bases from J, with 11 bases between. Germline CDR1 MGHDK, CDR2 SYGVNS. The CDR3: CASSEGTLPNQPQHF. As DNA, the CDR3 is TGTGCCAGCAGTGAAGGGACTCTTCCCAATCAGCCCCAGCATTTT.

The V call is TRBV7-8, the J call TRBJ2-5; 7 bases align to TRBD1. Germline V gene data show CDR1 as SGHVS and CDR2 as FQNEAQ. The CDR3 contains 15 residues. V shed 5 bases and J 2 bases; nucleotides not matched to a gene: 8. CDR3 sequence reads: CASSLTPRGQETQYF. The CDR3, as DNA: TGTGCCAGCAGCCTAACCCCCAGGGGGCAAGAGACCCAGTACTTC.

This clone was detected only a few times. As DNA, the CDR3 is TGTGCCAGCTCACCTACAGGGGGCATTAGGCCTGAAGCTTTCTTT. As protein: CASSPTGGIRPEAFF. The V and J genes are TRBV18 and TRBJ1-1; 9 nucleotides line up with TRBD1. V was pared by 3 bases and J by 6 bases, with 8 bases of the junction left unmatched. CDR1 and CDR2 (germline): KGHSH, LQKENI. This CDR3 region has 15 residues.

In this sample, this clone turned up a few times. The J gene is TRBJ1-4, the V gene TRBV30; D possibly corresponds to TRBD1 (6 bases). The CDR3 has 15 residues. Trimming took off 5 bases at V and 3 bases at J, with 16 bases between the two ends. CDR1 is GTSNPN, CDR2 SVGIG, per germline (reference sequence). This CDR3 is CAWRTSGAPNEKLFF. CDR3 nucleotide sequence: TGTGCCTGGCGTACTTCAGGGGCCCCTAATGAAAAACTGTTTTTT.

The chain has TRBV29-1 and TRBJ2-7; 9 bases align to TRBD1. The V gene end was trimmed by 5 bases and the J gene end by 3 bases; junction bases not matched to a gene: 2. The CDR3 spans 12 residues. Germline V gene lookup returns CDR1 SQVTM and CDR2 ANQGSEA. DNA of the CDR3: TGCAGCGTTCCGGGACAGGGCTACGAGCAGTACTTC. Translated: CSVPGQGYEQYF.

The CDR3 is CSVEWASGGSSYNEQFF. In nucleotides, the CDR3 is TGCAGCGTTGAATGGGCTAGCGGGGGGAGCTCCTACAATGAGCAGTTCTTC. V usage is TRBV29-1 and J usage is TRBJ2-1, with TRBD2 matching over 11 bases. V trimming: 2 bases; J trimming: 0 bases; junction bases outside the gene matches: 6. Germline loops: CDR1 SQVTM, CDR2 ANQGSEA. The CDR3 covers 17 residues.

This clone was picked up many times. The J gene is TRBJ2-1, the V gene TRBV7-9; D is possibly TRBD2 (5 bases). V lost 5 bases to trimming and J lost 4 bases, with 18 bases between them. The CDR3 loop spans 16 amino acids. Germline-derived CDR1 and CDR2 are SEHNR and FQNEAQ (reference sequence). The CDR3 protein is CASSRSEGTLYNEQFF. The DNA of the CDR3 is TGTGCCAGCAGCCGTAGTGAGGGTACCTTATACAATGAGCAGTTCTTC. Full variable domain (outside the CDR3, taken from reference TRBV7-9 and TRBJ2-1): DTGVSQNPRHKITKRGQNVTFRCDPISEHNRLYWYRQTLGQGPEFLTYFQNEAQLEKSRLLSDRFSAERPKGSFSTLEIQRTEQGDSAMYLCASSRSEGTLYNEQFFGPGTRLTVL.